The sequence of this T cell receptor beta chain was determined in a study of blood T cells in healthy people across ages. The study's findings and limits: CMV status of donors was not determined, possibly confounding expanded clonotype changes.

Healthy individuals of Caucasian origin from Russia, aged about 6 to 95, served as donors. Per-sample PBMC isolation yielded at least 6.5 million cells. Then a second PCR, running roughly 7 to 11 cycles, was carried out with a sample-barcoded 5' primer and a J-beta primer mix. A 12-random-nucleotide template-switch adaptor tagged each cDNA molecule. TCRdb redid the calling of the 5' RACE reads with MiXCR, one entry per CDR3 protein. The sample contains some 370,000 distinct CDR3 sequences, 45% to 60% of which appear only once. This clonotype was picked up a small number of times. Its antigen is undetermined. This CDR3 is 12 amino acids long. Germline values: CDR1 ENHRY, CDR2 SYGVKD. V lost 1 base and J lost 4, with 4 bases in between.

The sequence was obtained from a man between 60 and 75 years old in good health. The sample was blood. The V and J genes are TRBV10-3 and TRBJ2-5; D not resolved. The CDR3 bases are TGTGCCATCAGTGAGTGGGGAGAGACCCAGTACTTC. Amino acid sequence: CAISEWGETQYF.